The 30 T cell receptor beta chains presented below share a single source sample, sequenced in a study of Ad26.COV2.S vaccination and SARS-CoV-2 variants. The assay was immunoSEQ multiplex PCR, and TCRdb's table has in-frame clones only and misses some. The repertoire holds around 250,000 clones, with around nine tenths as singletons. The treatment denotes: roughly 20 received Ad26.COV2.S at low or high dose, single or two shots; about 5 received placebo; per-sample allocation not given. Vaccine and placebo recipients were sampled on day 63 after the first injection. The sample in question was peripheral blood, obtained in a trial of Ad26.COV2.S vaccine versus placebo. The receptors derive from a person aged 18-65 years who received the Ad26.COV2.S COVID-19 vaccine or a placebo.

J is TRBJ2-2 and V is TRBV9, with a possible D match to TRBD2 (6 bases). From germline, CDR1 is SGDLS and CDR2 YYNGEE. V was clipped by 4 bases and J by 1 base, with 14 bases between them. This CDR3 spans 16 amino acids. CDR3 nucleotides: TGTGCCAGCAGCCCTCCGGGACTTTTGAACACCGGGGAGCTGTTTTTT. Protein sequence: CASSPPGLLNTGELFF.

This chain links TRBV6-1 with TRBJ1-3; no definite D call. Trimming removed 3 bases from V and 0 bases from J, with 6 bases in between. The V gene's germline CDR1 is MNHNS and CDR2 SASEGT. CDR3 size: 14 residues. CDR3 sequence reads: CASSDQNSGNTIYF. The DNA of the CDR3 is TGTGCCAGCAGTGACCAGAACTCTGGAAACACCATATATTTT.

The chain links TRBV30 to TRBJ1-3; 7 bases are a match to TRBD1. Germline CDR1 and CDR2: GTSNPN and SVGIG (reference sequence). Trimming removed 5 bases from V and 0 bases from J; junction bases left unmatched: 4. This CDR3 contains 14 residues. CDR3: CAWDRDLSGNTIYF. CDR3 in DNA: TGTGCCTGGGACAGGGACCTCTCTGGAAACACCATATATTTT.

This clone is a singleton in its sample. The chain couples TRBV7-9 to TRBJ1-2; perhaps TRBD1 as D (5 bases). The CDR3 runs 15 residues. Deletions cut 6 bases from V and 8 bases from J, with 22 bases between. CDR1 is SEHNR, CDR2 FQNEAQ, per germline (reference sequence). The CDR3 DNA follows: TGTGCCAGCAGTGGTCCGGCTCAGGGTTACAGGGGCTACACCTTC. Encoded protein: CASSGPAQGYRGYTF.

J is TRBJ1-2 and V is TRBV11-2; TRBD1 is a possible D gene (5 bases). The CDR3 has 14 residues. V lost 2 bases and J lost 1, with 8 bases in between. Per germline, CDR1 SGHAT and CDR2 FQNNGV. The CDR3 region has the DNA TGTGCCAGCAGCTTACGCGGGGGTAACTATGGCTACACCTTC. Its protein product is CASSLRGGNYGYTF. The full variable domain, with the rest looked up from reference TRBV11-2 and TRBJ1-2, is EAGVAQSPRYKIIEKRQSVAFWCNPISGHATLYWYQQILGQGPKLLIQFQNNGVVDDSQLPKDRFSAERLKGVDSTLKIQPAKLEDSAVYLCASSLRGGNYGYTFGSGTRLTVV.

Sample share makes this clone medium-sized. The rearrangement uses TRBV19 and TRBJ1-6; unclear D gene. The V and J ends lost 3 bases and 9 bases respectively, with 15 bases between them. CDR3 length equals 15 residues. Germline loops: CDR1 LNHDA, CDR2 SQIVND (reference sequence). The CDR3 DNA is TGTGCCAGTAGTATTGAGGCTACGGTGGGTTCACCCCTCCACTTT. This gives the protein CASSIEATVGSPLHF.

The rearrangement uses TRBV12-3 or TRBV12-4 and TRBJ2-5, with D unresolved. The ends were cut back, 3 bases at V and 1 base at J, with 6 bases in the middle. The CDR3 covers 13 residues. The CDR3 protein is CASSFSFQETQYF. In DNA form, the CDR3 reads TGTGCCAGCAGTTTTAGCTTCCAAGAGACCCAGTACTTC.

The chain links TRBV19 to TRBJ2-3, with 9 bases aligning to TRBD2. The CDR3 is 14 residues long. Germline CDR1 is LNHDA and CDR2 is SQIVND (reference sequence). The J segment lost 4 bases and the V segment lost 7 bases, leaving 6 bases of the junction unmatched. As DNA, the CDR3 is TGTGCCAGTAACGCGGGGGGGCTGTCAGATACGCAGTATTTT. This sequence encodes CASNAGGLSDTQYF.

The chain couples TRBV6-5 to TRBJ1-2; TRBD1 agrees at 7 bases. The CDR3 is 13 residues long. Germline trimming cut 7 bases from V and 4 bases from J; bases unmatched to any gene: 6. Germline CDR1 reads MNHEY; CDR2 reads SVGAGI. For the CDR3, the DNA is TGTGCCAGCACCACGGGACAGCTCTATGGCTACACCTTC. Protein sequence: CASTTGQLYGYTF.

A few counts support this clone. This sequence joins TRBV3-1 (or the pseudogene TRBV3-2) and TRBJ2-1; TRBD2 agrees at 12 bases. Germline values: CDR1 LGHDT, CDR2 YNNKEL (reference sequence). CDR3 size: 15 residues. V was clipped by 4 bases and J by 4 bases; unmatched bases: 2. CDR3 residues: CASSRTSGAYNEQFF. CDR3 DNA sequence: TGTGCCAGCAGCCGGACTAGCGGGGCGTACAATGAGCAGTTCTTC.

The table lists this clone with a few counts. The rearrangement joins TRBV7-3 to TRBJ1-1, with D unclear. V was clipped by 5 bases and J by 7 bases, with 17 bases between them. The CDR3 covers 14 residues. Germline CDR1 SGHTA, CDR2 FQGTGA. In DNA, the CDR3 is TGTGCCAGCAGCCCGTCCAGTTCGCTCAGTGAAGCTTTCTTT. Its translation: CASSPSSSLSEAFF. The whole variable domain, remainder taken from reference TRBV7-3 and TRBJ1-1, is GAGVSQTPSNKVTEKGKYVELRCDPISGHTALYWYRQSLGQGPEFLIYFQGTGAADDSGLPNDRFFAVRPEGSVSTLKIQRTERGDSAVYLCASSPSSSLSEAFFGQGTRLTVV.

The V gene is TRBV27, the J gene TRBJ1-2; no clear D gene. Trimming shortened V by 3 bases and J by 1 base, and 12 bases separated the two germline ends. Germline V CDR1 and CDR2: MNHEY, SMNVEV (reference sequence). The CDR3 extends over 15 amino acids. CDR3 amino acids: CASSFALNGNYGYTF. In nucleotides, the CDR3 is TGTGCCAGCAGTTTCGCCCTGAATGGTAACTATGGCTACACCTTC.

V is TRBV7-8 and J is TRBJ1-2; D not resolved. CDR1 SGHVS and CDR2 FQNEAQ come from the germline V gene. The CDR3 is 14 amino acids. Trimming removed 5 bases from V and 5 bases from J, with 15 bases in between. The CDR3 sequence: CASSTLQGNYGYTF. Written as DNA, the CDR3 is TGTGCCAGCAGCACCTTACAAGGAAATTATGGCTACACCTTC. The full variable domain, its missing parts supplied by reference TRBV7-8 and TRBJ1-2, is GAGVSQSPRYKVAKRGQDVALRCDPISGHVSLFWYQQALGQGPEFLTYFQNEAQLDKSGLPSDRFFAERPEGSVSTLKIQRTQQEDSAVYLCASSTLQGNYGYTFGSGTRLTVV.

The V gene is TRBV9, the J gene TRBJ2-5; either TRBD1 or TRBD2 may fit D (5 bases each). The CDR3 loop spans 14 amino acids. Between the trimmed V and J ends, which lost 3 bases and 4 bases, there was a span of 13 bases. Germline CDR1 and CDR2: SGDLS and YYNGEE. CDR3 bases: TGTGCCAGCAGCGAAGGACCAGGGAGAGAGACCCAGTACTTC. It encodes CASSEGPGRETQYF.

The genes are TRBV6-5 and TRBJ2-7; the D gene is possibly TRBD2 (6 bases). The CDR3 covers 11 residues. Germline loops: CDR1 MNHEY, CDR2 SVGAGI. CDR3 sequence (DNA): TGTGCAACCAAGCGGGCTTACGAGCAGTACGTC. This gives the protein CATKRAYEQYV.

The chain uses TRBV5-4 and TRBJ1-5; TRBD1 might be the D (5 bases). Trimming removed 6 bases from V and 3 bases from J, with 16 bases in between. The CDR3 totals 15 residues. Germline V gene data show CDR1 as SGHNT and CDR2 as YYREEE (reference sequence). Here the CDR3 reads CASILGGEPNQPQHF. The CDR3 DNA is TGTGCCAGCATTCTGGGGGGGGAGCCCAATCAGCCCCAGCATTTT.

The J gene is TRBJ2-7, the V gene TRBV7-8, with 11 bases matching TRBD1. Unmatched junction bases numbered 5, after V lost 5 bases and J lost 5 bases. Per the germline V gene, CDR1 is SGHVS and CDR2 is FQNEAQ. The CDR3 runs 14 residues. The CDR3 nucleotides are TGTGCCAGCAGCCCTGGACAGGGGGCGCACGAGCAGTACTTC. Its protein product is CASSPGQGAHEQYF.

This clone was recorded a few times. The chain has TRBV4-1 and TRBJ1-1, with D unclear. V gave up 1 base and J gave up 5 bases, with 5 bases separating them. CDR1 MGHRA and CDR2 YSYEKL come from the germline V gene. The CDR3 runs 12 residues. CDR3 nucleotides: TGCGCCAGCAGCCAAGGGGTTACTGAAGCTTTCTTT. It codes for CASSQGVTEAFF.

The J gene is TRBJ2-1, the V gene TRBV10-3; D is perhaps TRBD2 (5 bases). The CDR3 is made up of 16 amino acids. Germline assignment: CDR1 ENHRY and CDR2 SYGVKD. Deletions cut 0 bases from V and 6 bases from J, with 15 bases between. CDR3 amino acids: CAISESTLAARNEQFF. The CDR3 DNA follows: TGTGCCATCAGTGAGTCGACCCTAGCCGCTCGCAATGAGCAGTTCTTC.

The chain is built from TRBV6-5 and TRBJ2-4, with no clear D. V lost 6 bases to trimming and J lost 2 bases, with 8 bases between them. The length of the CDR3 is 13 residues. From germline, CDR1 is MNHEY and CDR2 SVGAGI. The CDR3 DNA reads as TGTGCCAGCAGGGAGATGCCCAAAAACATTCAGTACTTC. Its protein product is CASREMPKNIQYF.

This CDR3 reads CASSEAGLETQYF. CDR3 in DNA: TGTGCCAGCAGTGAAGCAGGGTTGGAGACCCAGTACTTC. The chain links TRBV6-1 to TRBJ2-5; no firm D call. Germline assignment: CDR1 MNHNS and CDR2 SASEGT. Trimming stripped 0 bases from V and 5 bases from J, with 7 bases between. The CDR3 extends over 13 amino acids.

DNA of the CDR3: TGTGCCAGCAGCTCGCACCCAGATACCTATGGCTACACCTTC. It specifies CASSSHPDTYGYTF. V is TRBV7-9 and J is TRBJ1-2; D remains ambiguous. The germline CDR1 and CDR2 sequences are SEHNR and FQNEAQ (reference sequence). This CDR3 has 14 residues. V dropped 4 bases and J dropped 4 bases, with 13 bases sitting between them.

CDR3 residues: CASSWGTGGKSNQPQHF. DNA of the CDR3: TGTGCCAGCAGCTGGGGGACAGGGGGTAAGAGCAATCAGCCCCAGCATTTT. The V and J genes are TRBV5-4 and TRBJ1-5; 11 bases are a match to TRBD1. Germline-derived CDR1 and CDR2 are SGHNT and YYREEE (reference sequence). The V gene end was trimmed by 3 bases and the J gene end by 1 base; junction bases not matched to a gene: 6. The CDR3 runs to 17 residues.

This chain uses TRBV7-8 with TRBJ1-1, with TRBD1 identical over 10 bases. The germline V gene has CDR1 SGHVS and CDR2 FQNEAQ. This CDR3 is built from 15 residues. V gave up 0 bases and J gave up 3 bases; unmatched junction bases: 1. The CDR3 nucleotides read TGTGCCAGCAGCTTAGCGACAGGGGGCCACACTGAAGCTTTCTTT. This translates into CASSLATGGHTEAFF.

V is TRBV5-8 and J is TRBJ2-4; 7 positions agree with TRBD1. V lost 4 bases to trimming and J lost 5 bases; unmatched junction nucleotides: 9. The CDR3 runs 15 residues. The germline CDR1 and CDR2 sequences are SGHTS and YDEGEE. The CDR3 is CASSNQGQLQNIQYF. DNA of the CDR3: TGTGCCAGCAGCAACCAGGGACAGCTTCAAAACATTCAGTACTTC.

This clone showed up just once. The chain joins TRBV9 to TRBJ2-1; TRBD1 is a possible D gene (6 bases). The CDR3 runs 14 residues. V was pared by 0 bases and J by 4 bases, with 8 bases between. Germline V gene sequence: CDR1 SGDLS, CDR2 YYNGEE. CDR3 sequence reads: CASSVGRGYNEQFF. The DNA of the CDR3 is TGTGCCAGCAGCGTAGGCAGGGGTTACAATGAGCAGTTCTTC.

The chain is built from TRBV7-2 and TRBJ1-2; possibly TRBD1 for D (6 bases). V lost 3 bases and J 7 bases, leaving 12 bases between the germline ends. This CDR3 is 13 amino acids long. From germline, CDR1 is SGHTA and CDR2 FQGNSA. The CDR3 spells CASSFQGRSGYTF. CDR3 coding DNA: TGTGCCAGCAGCTTTCAGGGGAGGAGTGGCTACACCTTC.

J is TRBJ1-1 and V is TRBV10-1; tentatively, D is TRBD1 (6 bases). Trimming removed 3 bases at V and 0 bases at J, with 14 bases between. This CDR3 has 16 amino acids. Per the germline V gene, CDR1 is WNHNN and CDR2 is SYGVQD (reference sequence). Written as DNA, the CDR3 is TGCGCCAGCAGTGATTGGCAGGGGCGATTGAACACTGAAGCTTTCTTT. It is translated as CASSDWQGRLNTEAFF.

The chain joins TRBV27 to TRBJ2-2, with 13 nucleotides matching TRBD2. The germline V gene has CDR1 MNHEY and CDR2 SMNVEV (reference sequence). CDR3 length equals 17 residues. Unmatched junction bases numbered 4, after V lost 6 bases and J lost 0 bases. The CDR3 sequence is CASRGLAGASNTGELFF. The CDR3 DNA reads as TGTGCCAGCAGAGGACTAGCGGGGGCTTCGAACACCGGGGAGCTGTTTTTT.

The chain links TRBV19 to TRBJ2-3; TRBD2 aligns across 10 bases. The J segment lost 4 bases and the V segment lost 3 bases, leaving 7 bases of the junction unmatched. This CDR3 has 16 residues. Germline V lookup: CDR1 LNHDA, CDR2 SQIVND (reference sequence). The CDR3 protein is CASSMRLAGAADTQYF. CDR3 DNA: TGTGCCAGTAGTATGCGGCTAGCGGGAGCCGCAGATACGCAGTATTTT.